Listed here are 19 T cell receptor beta chains from one sample, sequenced in a study of vaccination effects on CD4 cells after COVID-19. Antigens for these TCRs are unknown. TCRdb keeps only in-frame clones here, not all; method: immunoSEQ multiplex PCR. Of tens of thousands of clones detected, 60% to 80% appear once; the ten largest clones hold about 3%. Expansion of antigen-specific CD4+ T cells with viral peptide pools was carried out by the ViraFEST assay before sequencing. Culturing for roughly 9 days preceded CD4+ T cell isolation. Nucleocapsid antibodies stayed negative before and after vaccination, showing no earlier SARS-CoV-2 infection. The material sequenced was CD4+ T cells from PBMCs cultured with HCoV-NL63 spike peptides, taken before COVID-19 vaccination. The receptors shown here come from a human donor who received a COVID-19 vaccine.

The rearrangement uses TRBV10-1 and TRBJ2-5, with D possibly TRBD2 on 6 matching bases. The CDR3 loop spans 15 amino acids. The germline V gene has CDR1 WNHNN and CDR2 SYGVQD (reference sequence). Trimming took 0 bases from V and 7 from J, leaving 15 bases between them. The CDR3 coding sequence is TGCGCCAGCAGTGAGTCAGGGACTGCCTGGGGGACCCAGTACTTC. Its protein is CASSESGTAWGTQYF.

This clone showed up just a few times. This chain connects TRBV9 to TRBJ1-3; weak D call: TRBD1 (6 bases). Per the germline V gene, CDR1 is SGDLS and CDR2 is YYNGEE. The CDR3 runs to 15 residues. The ends were cut back, 0 bases at V and 3 bases at J, with 10 bases in the middle. The CDR3 region has the DNA TGTGCCAGCAGCGTAGTGGGGGCAGATGGAAACACCATATATTTT. Encoded protein: CASSVVGADGNTIYF.

The CDR3 here is CASSVPGRISGANVLTF. DNA of the CDR3: TGTGCCAGCAGCGTACCGGGACGGATTTCTGGGGCCAACGTCCTGACTTTC. The chain combines TRBV5-4 with TRBJ2-6, with D possibly called TRBD1 or TRBD2 (5 bases each). CDR3 length: 17 amino acids. Trimming took 4 bases from V and 1 from J, leaving 15 bases between them. Germline values: CDR1 SGHNT, CDR2 YYREEE (reference sequence).

This clone was observed a single time. This chain links TRBV7-8 with TRBJ2-3; 13 bases are shared with TRBD2. CDR1 SGHVS and CDR2 FQNEAQ come from the germline V gene. The junction had 10 bases not matched to a gene; V was cut back by 5 bases and J by 2 bases. The CDR3 extends over 18 amino acids. The CDR3 is CASSPGLAGALHTDTQYF. The CDR3 DNA is TGTGCCAGCAGCCCAGGACTAGCGGGGGCCCTACACACAGATACGCAGTATTTT.

This sequence joins TRBV24-1 and TRBJ2-3, with 9 bases matching TRBD1. The CDR3 loop spans 15 amino acids. Germline CDR1 is KGHDR and CDR2 is SFDVKD. V trimming: 0 bases; J trimming: 4 bases; junction bases outside the gene matches: 1. The CDR3 sequence: CATSDLDRGADTQYF. As DNA, the CDR3 is TGTGCCACCAGTGATTTGGACAGGGGGGCAGATACGCAGTATTTT.

This chain connects TRBV23-1 to TRBJ1-6; 7 bases fit TRBD1. TRBV23-1 is an ORF; its function is uncertain. CDR3 length equals 16 residues. Trimming removed 4 bases from V and 7 bases from J; junction bases left unmatched: 10. The CDR3 region is CASSPAPGQVNSPLHF. The DNA for the CDR3 is TGCGCCAGCAGTCCAGCCCCTGGACAGGTAAATTCACCCCTCCACTTT.

The chain is built from TRBV18 and TRBJ1-4; TRBD1 is a possible D gene (5 bases). This CDR3 is 13 amino acids long. Germline values: CDR1 KGHSH, CDR2 LQKENI. With 4 bases removed from V and 8 bases from J, the gap between germline ends came to 11 bases. The CDR3 reads CASSQGSREKLFF. The CDR3 DNA follows: TGTGCCAGCTCACAGGGGAGTCGGGAAAAACTGTTTTTT.

This chain uses TRBV12-3 or TRBV12-4 with TRBJ2-2; D gene ambiguous. With 7 bases removed from V and 4 bases from J, the gap between germline ends came to 4 bases. The CDR3 has 11 residues. For the CDR3, the DNA is TGTGCCAGCACGCGCACCGGGGAGCTGTTTTTT. Translated, it gives CASTRTGELFF.

This clone was seen once. The chain has TRBV5-1 and TRBJ2-5; 7 bases align to TRBD1. This CDR3 has 17 amino acids. The germline gives CDR1 SGHRS, CDR2 YFSETQ. The junction had 15 bases not matched to a gene; V was cut back by 2 bases and J by 5 bases. The chain's CDR3 is CASSLTGPQGTGETQYF. As DNA, the CDR3 is TGCGCCAGCAGCTTAACAGGCCCACAGGGGACGGGGGAGACCCAGTACTTC.

J is TRBJ1-5 and V is TRBV12-5, with 7 bases that match TRBD1. The CDR3 totals 19 residues. Germline CDR1 reads LGHNT; CDR2 reads FRNRAP. Losses at the gene ends were 0 bases for V and 8 bases for J; bases not matched to a gene: 19. CDR3 loop: CASGLVHGTEGTVSEPQHF. CDR3 nucleotides: TGTGCTAGTGGTTTGGTACATGGGACAGAGGGTACGGTTTCTGAGCCCCAGCATTTT.

This chain uses TRBV5-5 with TRBJ1-2; TRBD1 matches 9 bases. The V and J ends lost 4 bases and 2 bases, in that order; junction bases with no gene match: 12. CDR3 length equals 17 residues. Germline CDR1 SGHKS, CDR2 YYEKEE (reference sequence). Written as DNA, the CDR3 is TGTGCCAGCAGCAGACGACAGGGGGATGATTCAAACTATGGCTACACCTTC. This gives the protein CASSRRQGDDSNYGYTF.

The chain links TRBV7-3 to TRBJ2-3; D ambiguous. The V end was cut by 1 base, the J end by 0 bases, with 11 bases between. The CDR3 covers 16 residues. From germline, CDR1 is SGHTA and CDR2 FQGTGA. CDR3 DNA sequence: TGTGCCAGCAGCTTAAGTGCTGCCTTGAGCACAGATACGCAGTATTTT. Its protein product is CASSLSAALSTDTQYF. Filled out from reference TRBV7-3 and TRBJ2-3, the complete variable domain reads GAGVSQTPSNKVTEKGKYVELRCDPISGHTALYWYRQSLGQGPEFLIYFQGTGAADDSGLPNDRFFAVRPEGSVSTLKIQRTERGDSAVYLCASSLSAALSTDTQYFGPGTRLTVL.

V usage is TRBV24-1 and J usage is TRBJ1-5, with D unresolved. Per the germline V gene, CDR1 is KGHDR and CDR2 is SFDVKD. This CDR3 spans 14 amino acids. V was clipped by 2 bases and J by 6 bases, with 10 bases between them. This CDR3 is CATSDSRAGQPQHF. The CDR3 bases are TGTGCCACCAGTGATTCCCGTGCGGGTCAGCCCCAGCATTTT.

The V call is TRBV13, the J call TRBJ1-5; no definite D call. Deletions cut 2 bases from V and 4 bases from J, with 3 bases between. Germline CDR1 and CDR2: PRHDT and FYEKMQ (reference sequence). CDR3 length: 12 amino acids. The CDR3 region has the DNA TGTGCCAGCAGCTTAAGGAATCAGCCCCAGCATTTT. Protein product: CASSLRNQPQHF.

This clone was found a few times. This rearrangement joins TRBV3-1 (or the pseudogene TRBV3-2) to TRBJ2-3; D gene unclear. The ends were cut back, 2 bases at V and 9 bases at J, with 6 bases in the middle. The CDR3 extends over 11 amino acids. Germline lookup yields CDR1 LGHDT and CDR2 YNNKEL (reference sequence). Written as DNA, the CDR3 is TGTGCCAGCAGCCAAACACGGACGCAGTATTTT. As protein: CASSQTRTQYF.

The chain couples TRBV5-1 to TRBJ1-2; 8 positions agree with TRBD1. The CDR3 is made up of 15 amino acids. V lost 0 bases to trimming and J lost 8 bases; unmatched junction nucleotides: 9. Germline assignment: CDR1 SGHRS and CDR2 YFSETQ. The DNA for the CDR3 is TGCGCCAGCAGCTTGGAGACAGGGACAGGCGGGGGCTACACCTTC. Amino acid sequence: CASSLETGTGGGYTF.

The chain combines TRBV3-1 (or the pseudogene TRBV3-2) with TRBJ2-3; a possible D gene is TRBD2 (5 bases). CDR3 length equals 12 residues. Germline-derived CDR1 and CDR2 are LGHDT and YNNKEL (reference sequence). Trimming pared 6 bases from V and 3 bases from J, leaving 7 bases between. CDR3 residues: CASSRGTDTQYF. CDR3 coding DNA: TGTGCCAGCAGTCGCGGGACAGATACGCAGTATTTT.

This rearrangement joins TRBV3-1 (or the pseudogene TRBV3-2) to TRBJ1-4; 7 nucleotides align to TRBD1. V was pared by 4 bases and J by 8 bases, with 7 bases of the junction left unmatched. Germline assignment: CDR1 LGHDT and CDR2 YNNKEL (reference sequence). This CDR3 spans 14 amino acids. The CDR3 nucleotides read TGTGCCAGCAGCCCTGGGGACAGAAGGGAAAAACTGTTTTTT. This translates into CASSPGDRREKLFF.

The chain couples TRBV28 to TRBJ1-5; D is undetermined. Germline CDR1 and CDR2: MDHEN and SYDVKM. The V end lost 6 bases, the J end lost 2 bases, and 17 bases lay between the germline ends. This CDR3 has 16 amino acids. The DNA for the CDR3 is TGTGCCAGCAGGCGTTTTTCAGCGACGGGCAATCAGCCCCAGCATTTT. It encodes CASRRFSATGNQPQHF.